One sample yielded the 27 T cell receptor beta chains listed below, sequenced in a study of T cell responses to AZD1222 COVID-19 vaccine. TCRdb's copy holds only in-frame clones and misses some; the assay was immunoSEQ multiplex PCR. Of 130,000 or so clones in the sample, 90% to 95% were seen once. The sample was peripheral blood, taken on day 0 of MenACWY control vaccination. The receptors were sampled from an adult in good health.

The chain has TRBV5-4 and TRBJ2-7; TRBD2 aligns across 10 bases. V trimming: 4 bases; J trimming: 0 bases; junction bases outside the gene matches: 4. The CDR3 runs 15 residues. Germline V gene sequence: CDR1 SGHNT, CDR2 YYREEE (reference sequence). CDR3 protein: CASSLGLAASYEQYF. The CDR3, as DNA: TGTGCCAGCAGCCTCGGACTAGCGGCCTCCTACGAGCAGTACTTC.

The chain is built from TRBV9 and TRBJ2-5, with D maybe TRBD2 (6 bases). The CDR3 spans 13 residues. Germline V CDR1 and CDR2: SGDLS, YYNGEE. The ends were cut back, 3 bases at V and 4 bases at J, with 10 bases in the middle. The CDR3 reads CASSAGVGETQYF. In DNA, the CDR3 is TGTGCCAGCAGCGCGGGGGTAGGAGAGACCCAGTACTTC.

This clone appeared a single time. This sequence joins TRBV27 and TRBJ2-5; TRBD1 is a possible D gene (5 bases). From germline, CDR1 is MNHEY and CDR2 SMNVEV (reference sequence). V was cut by 3 bases and J by 3 bases, with 17 bases left in between. This CDR3 contains 16 residues. The chain's CDR3 is CASSLPRAGQKETQYF. CDR3 sequence (DNA): TGTGCCAGCAGTTTGCCCCGGGCAGGACAAAAAGAGACCCAGTACTTC.

This clone was observed once. The chain carries TRBV20-1 and TRBJ2-5; the D is unclear. Per germline, CDR1 DFQATT and CDR2 SNEGSKA (reference sequence). This CDR3 region has 13 residues. V lost 3 bases and J 0 bases, leaving 8 bases between the germline ends. The CDR3 is CSASIPYQETQYF. The CDR3 region has the DNA TGCAGTGCTAGTATCCCCTACCAAGAGACCCAGTACTTC.

This clone was seen just once. The chain is built from TRBV7-9 and TRBJ1-2; D is unclear. This CDR3 region has 15 residues. V was cut by 2 bases and J by 1 base, with 11 bases left in between. Germline V lookup: CDR1 SEHNR, CDR2 FQNEAQ (reference sequence). CDR3 protein: CASSLSGDVNYGYTF. For the CDR3, the DNA is TGTGCCAGCAGCTTATCCGGAGACGTTAACTATGGCTACACCTTC.

The rearrangement joins TRBV6-5 to TRBJ2-5; D may be TRBD1 or TRBD2 (6 bases each). Germline CDR1 and CDR2: MNHEY and SVGAGI. This CDR3 has 15 amino acids. The germline V and J ends were trimmed by 2 bases and 4 bases, with 14 bases remaining between them. The CDR3 reads CASSYRGRVGETQYF. The CDR3 coding sequence is TGTGCCAGCAGTTACCGGGGGCGGGTGGGAGAGACCCAGTACTTC.

The rearrangement links TRBV3-1 (or the pseudogene TRBV3-2) to TRBJ1-1; no clear D gene. V was pared by 4 bases and J by 7 bases, with 16 bases between. CDR1 is LGHDT, CDR2 YNNKEL, per germline (reference sequence). The CDR3 is made up of 14 amino acids. The CDR3 spells CASSPGWDGVEAFF. For the CDR3, the DNA is TGTGCCAGCAGCCCAGGCTGGGATGGGGTTGAAGCTTTCTTT.

The chain is built from TRBV6-4 and TRBJ2-1, with 12 bases that match TRBD2. The CDR3 runs 15 residues. CDR1 and CDR2 (germline): MRHNA, SNTAGT. With 2 bases clipped from V and 11 bases from J, the junction kept 7 bases outside the gene matches. The CDR3: CASSDRSRTSGKQFF. The CDR3, as DNA: TGTGCCAGCAGTGACCGGTCTCGGACTAGCGGGAAGCAGTTCTTC.

The V and J genes are TRBV6-2 or TRBV6-3 and TRBJ1-2; TRBD1 matches at 7 bases. The length of the CDR3 is 12 residues. CDR1 is MNHEY and CDR2 is SVGEGT in the germline V gene. Unmatched junction bases numbered 5, after V lost 5 bases and J lost 8 bases. CDR3 DNA sequence: TGTGCCAGCAGTGTGGGACAGCGGGGCTACACCTTC. It codes for CASSVGQRGYTF.

This clone showed up just a few times. The chain employs TRBV6-5 and TRBJ1-6, with D hard to call. V shed 4 bases and J shed 7 bases, with 5 bases lying between them. Germline lookup yields CDR1 MNHEY and CDR2 SVGAGI. The CDR3 contains 12 residues. The CDR3 reads CASSLGNSPLHF. The CDR3 coding sequence is TGTGCCAGCAGTTTAGGGAATTCACCCCTCCACTTT.

The chain employs TRBV11-3 and TRBJ2-1, with a possible D match to TRBD2 (6 bases). V shed 2 bases and J shed 1 base, with 12 bases lying between them. The CDR3 extends over 16 amino acids. Germline lookup yields CDR1 SGHNT and CDR2 YENEEA. The CDR3 DNA sequence: TGTGCCAGCAGCTTATCCGTCGGGAGTTCCTACAATGAGCAGTTCTTC. Translation gives CASSLSVGSSYNEQFF.

This sequence joins TRBV30 and TRBJ1-1; D may be TRBD1 (5 bases). The germline gives CDR1 GTSNPN, CDR2 SVGIG (reference sequence). This CDR3 contains 13 residues. V lost 0 bases, J lost 6 bases, and 11 bases lay in between. CDR3 nucleotides: TGTGCCTGGAGTGTAAGGGGTGTCCCTGAAGCTTTCTTT. Residues: CAWSVRGVPEAFF.

The chain employs TRBV5-6 and TRBJ1-6; the D gene is possibly TRBD1 (6 bases). The length of the CDR3 is 17 residues. V was trimmed by 5 bases and J by 0 bases, leaving 15 bases between them. Germline loops: CDR1 SGHDT, CDR2 YYEEEE. CDR3 DNA: TGTGCCAGCAGGCCCGGAGGGGGTTTCTCCTATAATTCACCCCTCCACTTT. Protein product: CASRPGGGFSYNSPLHF.

The rearrangement links TRBV13 to TRBJ1-1; 7 bases are shared with TRBD1. V trimming: 5 bases; J trimming: 11 bases; junction bases outside the gene matches: 17. CDR1 is PRHDT and CDR2 is FYEKMQ in the germline V gene (reference sequence). The CDR3 length is 15 residues. CDR3 amino acids: CASSLRQGGFGGAFF. The CDR3 coding sequence is TGTGCCAGCAGCCTCAGACAGGGAGGGTTCGGGGGTGCTTTCTTT.

The chain has TRBV7-8 and TRBJ2-3; 14 positions match TRBD2. Trimming removed 5 bases from V and 6 bases from J; junction bases left unmatched: 4. The germline V gene has CDR1 SGHVS and CDR2 FQNEAQ. The CDR3 spans 15 residues. The CDR3 DNA reads TGTGCCAGCAGCACCCGACTAGCGGGGGGGGATACGCAGTATTTT. This encodes CASSTRLAGGDTQYF.

V and J are TRBV5-5 and TRBJ1-2, with D hard to call. The V and J ends lost 2 bases and 0 bases respectively, with 8 bases between them. Germline assignment: CDR1 SGHKS and CDR2 YYEKEE (reference sequence). This CDR3 spans 14 amino acids. The CDR3 spells CASSFIRANYGYTF. CDR3 in DNA: TGTGCCAGCAGCTTCATAAGAGCTAACTATGGCTACACCTTC. Full variable domain (outside the CDR3, taken from reference TRBV5-5 and TRBJ1-2): DAGVTQSPTHLIKTRGQQVTLRCSPISGHKSVSWYQQVLGQGPQFIFQYYEKEERGRGNFPDRFSARQFPNYSSELNVNALLLGDSALYLCASSFIRANYGYTFGSGTRLTVV.

This chain uses TRBV20-1 with TRBJ1-1, with D unresolved. Deletions cut 6 bases from V and 1 base from J, with 6 bases between. The CDR3 has 11 residues. The germline V gene encodes CDR1 DFQATT and CDR2 SNEGSKA (reference sequence). In nucleotides, the CDR3 is TGCAGTGCGGCGACGAACACTGAAGCTTTCTTT. Its translation: CSAATNTEAFF.

V and J are TRBV4-2 and TRBJ1-1; D call uncertain. Germline CDR1 is LGHNA and CDR2 is YNFKEQ. The CDR3 extends over 15 amino acids. Deletions cut 2 bases from V and 5 bases from J, with 15 bases between. CDR3 in DNA: TGTGCCAGCAGCCAAAAAACCTCCTTGACTACTGAAGCTTTCTTT. Translation gives CASSQKTSLTTEAFF.

The V gene is TRBV10-2, the J gene TRBJ2-7; D gene ambiguous. V lost 2 bases to trimming and J lost 4 bases, with 3 bases between them. CDR1 is WSHSY, CDR2 SAAADI, per germline. The length of the CDR3 is 11 residues. CDR3 nucleotides: TGCGCCAGCAGTGAGCCATACGAGCAGTACTTC. It specifies CASSEPYEQYF.

The chain joins TRBV6-6 to TRBJ2-3; TRBD2 matches 7 bases. J was trimmed by 0 bases and V by 5 bases; bases with no gene match: 8. The CDR3 has 16 amino acids. The germline V gene has CDR1 MNHNY and CDR2 SVGAGI (reference sequence). CDR3: CASSKIAGPSTDTQYF. The DNA of the CDR3 is TGTGCCAGCAGTAAGATAGCGGGCCCTAGCACAGATACGCAGTATTTT.

The chain joins TRBV4-1 to TRBJ2-7; D not resolved. This CDR3 is built from 14 residues. The V end was cut by 0 bases, the J end by 5 bases, with 11 bases between. Per the germline V gene, CDR1 is MGHRA and CDR2 is YSYEKL. Written as DNA, the CDR3 is TGCGCCAGCAGCCAAGATCGGGTTCGGCACGAGCAGTACTTC. This encodes CASSQDRVRHEQYF.

The chain recombines TRBV6-4 with TRBJ1-4; no clear D gene. CDR3 size: 13 residues. Germline V gene sequence: CDR1 MRHNA, CDR2 SNTAGT. The V gene lost 4 bases and the J gene lost 7 bases, with 10 bases spanning the gap. CDR3 in amino acids: CASSAIVGEKLFF. CDR3 coding DNA: TGTGCCAGCAGTGCTATTGTTGGTGAAAAACTGTTTTTT.

The chain uses TRBV11-2 and TRBJ2-1; 8 bases map to TRBD2. The CDR3 runs to 14 residues. Germline CDR1 SGHAT, CDR2 FQNNGV. Germline trimming cut 4 bases from V and 5 bases from J; bases unmatched to any gene: 4. CDR3 bases: TGTGCCAGCAGCTATAGCGGGACCAACAATGAGCAGTTCTTC. The encoded protein is CASSYSGTNNEQFF.

The genes are TRBV2 and TRBJ2-7; D remains unclear. V lost 6 bases to trimming and J lost 3 bases, with 9 bases between them. CDR3 length equals 12 residues. Germline V gene data show CDR1 as SNHLY and CDR2 as FYNNEI. CDR3 protein: CASRAEGYEQYF. The CDR3, as DNA: TGTGCCAGCAGGGCAGAAGGCTACGAGCAGTACTTC.

The chain uses TRBV9 and TRBJ1-3; weak D call: TRBD1 (5 bases). The CDR3 length is 13 residues. Looked up from germline, CDR1 is SGDLS and CDR2 is YYNGEE. The V end lost 3 bases, the J end lost 3 bases, and 7 bases lay between the germline ends. The CDR3 sequence: CASSEGLGNTIYF. The DNA of the CDR3 is TGTGCCAGCAGCGAGGGACTTGGAAACACCATATATTTT.

This chain joins TRBV18 and TRBJ2-7, with TRBD2 matching 7 bases. Germline-derived CDR1 and CDR2 are KGHSH and LQKENI. Trimming removed 3 bases from V and 7 bases from J; junction bases left unmatched: 9. This CDR3 comprises 14 residues. Here the CDR3 DNA reads TGTGCCAGCTCACCCCCGGGACTACCTCGGGAGCAGTACTTC. Residues: CASSPPGLPREQYF.

The chain employs TRBV28 and TRBJ1-5, with 10 bases lining up with TRBD1. Germline V gene sequence: CDR1 MDHEN, CDR2 SYDVKM. The ends lost 6 bases at V and 2 bases at J; junction bases unmatched: 7. The CDR3 is made up of 16 amino acids. The CDR3 spells CASRGGQGKGNQPQHF. Written as DNA, the CDR3 is TGTGCCAGCAGGGGGGGACAGGGGAAGGGCAATCAGCCCCAGCATTTT.